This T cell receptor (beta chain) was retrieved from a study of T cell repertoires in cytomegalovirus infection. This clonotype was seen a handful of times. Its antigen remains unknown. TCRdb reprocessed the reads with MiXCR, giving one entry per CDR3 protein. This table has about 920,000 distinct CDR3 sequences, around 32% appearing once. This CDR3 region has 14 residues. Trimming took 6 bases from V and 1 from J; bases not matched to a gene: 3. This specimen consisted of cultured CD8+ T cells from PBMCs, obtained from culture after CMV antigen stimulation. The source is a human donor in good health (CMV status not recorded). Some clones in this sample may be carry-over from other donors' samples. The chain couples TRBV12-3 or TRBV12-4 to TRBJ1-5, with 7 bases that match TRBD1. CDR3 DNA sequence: TGTGCCAGCAGACCCAGGGGGAGCAATCAGCCCCAGCATTTT. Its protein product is CASRPRGSNQPQHF.